These 22 T cell receptor beta chains share one sample of origin, sequenced in a study of T-cell reconstitution after alpha-beta-depleted transplantation in children. Unique molecular identifiers were built into the TCRbeta library. TCRdb re-derived calls from the PCR reads in MiXCR, one entry per CDR3 protein. The top ten clones hold roughly 11% of a sample with a few hundred thousand distinct CDR3 sequences, around 25% of them seen once. The sample in question was PBMCs, mostly from graft donor cells, obtained 180 days after TCRalphabeta/CD19-depleted stem cell transplant. These receptors all stem from a male patient younger than 18 who had a stem cell transplant for acute lymphoblastic leukemia, so the T cells may come from the graft donor.

The V gene is TRBV5-1, the J gene TRBJ2-3, with TRBD2 matching 10 bases. J lost 5 bases, V lost 3 bases, and 12 bases had no gene match. Germline V lookup: CDR1 SGHRS, CDR2 YFSETQ. This CDR3 is 17 amino acids long. CDR3 amino acids: CASSYEREGLGGDTQYF. CDR3 bases: TGCGCCAGCAGCTATGAGCGGGAGGGCCTCGGTGGAGATACGCAGTATTTT.

The chain couples TRBV7-2 to TRBJ2-2, with 7 bases that match TRBD1. Looked up from germline, CDR1 is SGHTA and CDR2 is FQGNSA. The V gene end was trimmed by 3 bases and the J gene end by 4 bases; junction bases not matched to a gene: 14. The CDR3 spans 18 residues. CDR3 residues: CASSFKPRDSFITGELFF. The CDR3 coding sequence is TGTGCCAGCAGCTTTAAGCCCCGGGACAGCTTTATCACCGGGGAGCTGTTTTTT.

This clonotype was seen a few times. This chain joins TRBV7-8 and TRBJ1-1, with TRBD1 matching over 10 bases. The CDR3 length is 17 residues. Unmatched junction bases numbered 12, after V lost 5 bases and J lost 3 bases. Germline CDR1 reads SGHVS; CDR2 reads FQNEAQ. CDR3 loop: CASSPKTGGPGDTEAFF. CDR3 DNA: TGTGCCAGCAGCCCGAAGACAGGGGGCCCCGGAGACACTGAAGCTTTCTTT. The entire variable domain, with the rest obtained from reference TRBV7-8 and TRBJ1-1, is as follows: GAGVSQSPRYKVAKRGQDVALRCDPISGHVSLFWYQQALGQGPEFLTYFQNEAQLDKSGLPSDRFFAERPEGSVSTLKIQRTQQEDSAVYLCASSPKTGGPGDTEAFFGQGTRLTVV.

The chain carries TRBV28 and TRBJ1-5; 8 bases align to TRBD1. Germline CDR1 and CDR2: MDHEN and SYDVKM. This CDR3 has 16 amino acids. V lost 3 bases and J lost 5; bases outside the gene matches: 9. The CDR3 region has the DNA TGTGCCAGCAGTTTCCAGGACAGGGTGGTACATCAGCCCCAGCATTTT. Amino acids: CASSFQDRVVHQPQHF.

This clonotype came up a few times. This sequence joins TRBV5-1 and TRBJ2-5, with TRBD2 matching over 13 bases. V shed 4 bases and J 4 bases; nucleotides not matched to a gene: 13. Germline CDR1 is SGHRS and CDR2 is YFSETQ. This CDR3 comprises 18 residues. DNA of the CDR3: TGCGCCAGCAGCCGCTCTGGGACTAGCGGGACGACGGGAGAGACCCAGTACTTC. Encoded protein: CASSRSGTSGTTGETQYF.

The genes are TRBV5-4 and TRBJ2-7; D possibly corresponds to TRBD1 (6 bases). The germline gives CDR1 SGHNT, CDR2 YYREEE (reference sequence). V lost 0 bases and J lost 3, with 10 bases in between. The CDR3 consists of 14 residues. This CDR3 is CASSLDRANYEQYF. The CDR3 region has the DNA TGTGCCAGCAGCTTGGACAGGGCTAACTACGAGCAGTACTTC.

This clonotype was picked up a small number of times. One end of the junction does not line up with germline, which may come from a read error. CDR3 amino acids: CAWSDRGTPIF. The DNA for the CDR3 is TGTGCCTGGAGTGATCGAGGGACGCCGATCTTC. The chain joins TRBV30 to TRBJ2-1; D may be TRBD1 or TRBD2 (5 bases each). This CDR3 comprises 11 residues. Germline V lookup: CDR1 GTSNPN, CDR2 SVGIG (reference sequence). The variable domain in full, completed from reference TRBV30 and TRBJ2-1, reads SQTIHQWPATLVQPVGSPLSLECTVEGTSNPNLYWYRQAAGRGLQLLFYSVGIGQISSEVPQNLSASRPQDRQFILSSKKLLLSDSGFYLCAWSDRGTPIFGPGTRLTVL.

This clonotype was detected a few times. This chain joins TRBV18 and TRBJ1-1; 9 nucleotides align to TRBD1. The CDR3 runs to 13 residues. V lost 5 bases and J lost 4; bases outside the gene matches: 2. Germline assignment: CDR1 KGHSH and CDR2 LQKENI. The CDR3 is CASSSTGGTEAFF. In DNA form, the CDR3 reads TGTGCCAGCTCATCGACAGGGGGCACTGAAGCTTTCTTT.

This clonotype was found once. CDR3 region: CASSSGSYNEQFF. In DNA form, the CDR3 reads TGCGCCAGCAGCTCCGGGAGCTACAATGAGCAGTTCTTC. This sequence joins TRBV5-1 and TRBJ2-1; a possible D gene is TRBD2 (6 bases). The germline V gene encodes CDR1 SGHRS and CDR2 YFSETQ. Trimming removed 3 bases from V and 3 bases from J, with 7 bases in between. The CDR3 is 13 amino acids. Full variable domain (outside the CDR3, taken from reference TRBV5-1 and TRBJ2-1): KAGVTQTPRYLIKTRGQQVTLSCSPISGHRSVSWYQQTPGQGLQFLFEYFSETQRNKGNFPGRFSGRQFSNSRSEMNVSTLELGDSALYLCASSSGSYNEQFFGPGTRLTVL.

The count of this clonotype is one. V usage is TRBV7-2 and J usage is TRBJ2-5; 8 bases fit TRBD2. CDR3 length: 13 residues. Germline loops: CDR1 SGHTA, CDR2 FQGNSA. Trimming cost V 2 bases and J 5 bases; bases outside gene matches: 1. The CDR3 region has the DNA TGTGCCAGCAGCTTACGACTAGCGGAGACCCAGTACTTC. It encodes CASSLRLAETQYF. The variable domain in full, completed from reference TRBV7-2 and TRBJ2-5, reads GAGVSQSPSNKVTEKGKDVELRCDPISGHTALYWYRQSLGQGLEFLIYFQGNSAPDKSGLPSDRFSAERTGGSVSTLTIQRTQQEDSAVYLCASSLRLAETQYFGPGTRLLVL.

This clonotype was seen a few times. V and J are TRBV12-3 or TRBV12-4 and TRBJ2-7, with no clear D. V was cut by 0 bases and J by 4 bases, with 13 bases left in between. The CDR3 totals 15 residues. The CDR3 nucleotides are TGTGCCAGCAGTTTAGCCCTTGGGCCGACTTACGAGCAGTACTTC. This translates into CASSLALGPTYEQYF.

V usage is TRBV7-2 and J usage is TRBJ2-1, with 8 positions matching TRBD2. V lost 1 base to trimming and J lost 4 bases; unmatched junction nucleotides: 6. The germline V gene encodes CDR1 SGHTA and CDR2 FQGNSA. The CDR3 has 16 amino acids. The CDR3 spells CASSLVVLAGYNEQFF. CDR3 nucleotide sequence: TGTGCCAGCAGCTTAGTGGTTCTAGCGGGTTACAATGAGCAGTTCTTC.

In DNA, the CDR3 is TGTGCCAGCAAACGGCTAGCGGGAGTTTTGGGGTACCAAGAGACCCAGTACTTC. This gives the protein CASKRLAGVLGYQETQYF. The chain links TRBV27 to TRBJ2-5, with 10 bases fitting TRBD2. Germline CDR1 and CDR2: MNHEY and SMNVEV (reference sequence). CDR3 length equals 18 residues. After removal of 7 bases from V and 0 bases from J, the junction contained 14 bases not matched to a gene.

This clonotype has a count of ten or more. The V and J genes are TRBV4-1 and TRBJ1-2; a possible D gene is TRBD1 (6 bases). CDR1 MGHRA and CDR2 YSYEKL come from the germline V gene. V was pared by 4 bases and J by 2 bases, with 11 bases between. CDR3 length: 14 amino acids. CDR3: CASSLGQLNYGYTF. The CDR3 DNA follows: TGCGCCAGCAGCCTCGGACAGCTAAACTATGGCTACACCTTC.

The chain uses TRBV29-1 and TRBJ2-2; no reliable D call. Trimming stripped 5 bases from V and 0 bases from J, with 7 bases between. The V gene's germline CDR1 is SQVTM and CDR2 ANQGSEA. The CDR3 contains 13 residues. The CDR3 nucleotides read TGCAGCGTTCGGATCCCGAACACCGGGGAGCTGTTTTTT. Its translation: CSVRIPNTGELFF.

V gene TRBV12-3 or TRBV12-4 combines with J gene TRBJ2-1; D not resolved. The length of the CDR3 is 11 residues. Trimming removed 6 bases at V and 4 bases at J, with 4 bases between. DNA of the CDR3: TGTGCCAGCAGGCCTTACAATGAGCAGTTCTTC. Translation: CASRPYNEQFF.

The chain has TRBV5-1 and TRBJ2-7; a possible D gene is TRBD1 (6 bases). CDR1 and CDR2 (germline): SGHRS, YFSETQ. V was pared by 5 bases and J by 3 bases, with 12 bases between. The CDR3 sequence is 13 residues long. This CDR3 is CASRPTGYYEQYF. The CDR3 DNA sequence: TGCGCCAGCAGACCGACAGGCTACTACGAGCAGTACTTC.

A remark on this clonotype: Its ends do not fully match the called genes, so a read error is possible. This rearrangement joins TRBV20-1 to TRBJ2-7; D might be TRBD1 (6 bases). The length of the CDR3 is 16 residues. The germline gives CDR1 DFQATT, CDR2 SNEGSKA (reference sequence). The CDR3 protein is CSAKGQSTLASCEQYF. The DNA for the CDR3 is TGCAGTGCTAAAGGACAGTCGACCCTCGCCTCCTGCGAGCAGTACTTC.

This clonotype was counted only a few times. The V gene is TRBV29-1, the J gene TRBJ1-1; D gene uncertain. The CDR3 is made up of 12 amino acids. The germline V gene encodes CDR1 SQVTM and CDR2 ANQGSEA. V was trimmed by 0 bases and J by 6 bases, leaving 8 bases between them. The CDR3 protein is CSVEERSPEAFF. The CDR3 DNA reads as TGCAGCGTTGAAGAGCGGAGCCCTGAAGCTTTCTTT. The full variable domain, completed using reference TRBV29-1 and TRBJ1-1, is SAVISQKPSRDICQRGTSLTIQCQVDSQVTMMFWYRQQPGQSLTLIATANQGSEATYESGFVIDKFPISRPNLTFSTLTVSNMSPEDSSIYLCSVEERSPEAFFGQGTRLTVV.

This clonotype came up a few times. The gene calls are TRBV27 and TRBJ2-1, with D possibly being TRBD2 (6 bases). This CDR3 is 15 amino acids long. Germline-derived CDR1 and CDR2 are MNHEY and SMNVEV (reference sequence). V shed 3 bases and J shed 3 bases, with 12 bases lying between them. The CDR3 here is CASSFVAGHYNEQFF. The CDR3 DNA sequence: TGTGCCAGCAGTTTCGTGGCGGGGCACTACAATGAGCAGTTCTTC.

The table lists this clonotype with a few counts. The rearrangement uses TRBV24-1 and TRBJ2-2, with 8 bases identical to TRBD1. The CDR3 is 16 amino acids. Germline V CDR1 and CDR2: KGHDR, SFDVKD. Trimming cost V 6 bases and J 1 base; bases outside gene matches: 6. CDR3 sequence (DNA): TGTGCCACCAGTTTACCGGGACAGGTGAACACCGGGGAGCTGTTTTTT. Its translation is CATSLPGQVNTGELFF.

In this sample, this clonotype turned up a few times. The rearrangement joins TRBV29-1 to TRBJ2-7; tentatively, D is TRBD1 (5 bases). Germline CDR1 SQVTM, CDR2 ANQGSEA. The CDR3 runs 12 residues. V dropped 3 bases and J dropped 2 bases, with 8 bases sitting between them. The chain's CDR3 is CSVEGRAYEQYF. Here the CDR3 DNA reads TGCAGCGTTGAGGGCAGGGCCTACGAGCAGTACTTC.